This T cell receptor (beta chain) was retrieved from a study of identifying expanded T cells in peripheral blood. No infections or other immune events were documented during collection. Profiling relied on immunoSEQ multiplex PCR, and the TCRdb table lists in-frame clones only, not all of them. This table has 90,000 to 100,000 clones, around 90% appearing once. Overall study findings and caveats: Differentially abundant clones: about 1.2 between replicates, about 15 at roughly 15 days, 19 to 20 at four.

Comments on this clone: Its specificity is not known.

The sequencing sample was made of blood. The sequence was collected from a person aged 18-70 years in good health.

The CDR3 nucleotides read TGTGCCAGCAGTTCAGGCAATCAGCCCCAGCATTTT. Protein product: CASSSGNQPQHF. The J gene is TRBJ1-5, the V gene TRBV28; no reliable D call. The CDR3 loop spans 12 amino acids. In germline, CDR1 is MDHEN, CDR2 SYDVKM. Trimming removed 4 bases at V and 2 bases at J, with 3 bases between.